The clone carrying this T cell receptor beta chain has a count of ten or more. This library used approximately 370 ng RNA and molecular barcoded adaptors spanning alpha/delta and beta/gamma chains. TCRdb reanalysed the reads using MiXCR and keeps one entry per CDR3 protein. The data hold fewer than 100,000 distinct CDR3 sequences, with roughly an eighth observed a single time. CDR1 is SGHTA, CDR2 FQGNSA, per germline. V was pared by 7 bases and J by 5 bases, with 10 bases of the junction left unmatched. The CDR3 runs to 17 residues. The data are from a study of read filtering for tumor transcriptome and immune sequencing. At the time of active disease, bone marrow was collected from every patient.

This clonotype was sampled from a donor at least 40 years old with multiple myeloma. The chain employs TRBV7-2 and TRBJ2-2; 13 bases match TRBD2. The specimen was a population of CD138-negative cells sorted from bone marrow. The CDR3 loop reads CASNPGTSGTRTGELFF. CDR3 nucleotides: TGTGCCAGCAACCCCGGGACTAGCGGGACCCGAACCGGGGAGCTGTTTTTT.